Listed here are 28 T cell receptor beta chains from one sample, sequenced in a study of shared clonotypes between healthy human individuals. Measured with immunoSEQ multiplex PCR; TCRdb has only the in-frame clones, and not every one. The sample lists some 2,100,000 clones, more than 90% occurring once. The sample was naive CD4+ T cells sorted from blood. The subset here: CD45RA+ positively selected. The receptors derive from a man aged 18 to 35 in good health.

The V call is TRBV7-9, the J call TRBJ2-1, with 9 nucleotides matching TRBD2. Germline CDR1 SEHNR, CDR2 FQNEAQ (reference sequence). The length of the CDR3 is 16 residues. The ends lost 1 base at V and 10 bases at J; junction bases unmatched: 11. This CDR3 is CASSLDGASGKGEQFF. The CDR3 nucleotides are TGTGCCAGCAGCTTAGACGGGGCTAGCGGGAAGGGCGAGCAGTTCTTC.

The rearrangement uses TRBV6-6 and TRBJ1-2; D gene uncertain. The CDR3 consists of 15 residues. CDR1 and CDR2 from the germline V gene are MNHNY and SVGAGI (reference sequence). Trimming shortened V by 6 bases and J by 5 bases, and 19 bases separated the two germline ends. DNA of the CDR3: TGTGCCAGCAGCTACCTTCGGGCAGAAGCGTATGGCTACACCTTC. Its translation: CASSYLRAEAYGYTF.

This chain connects TRBV29-1 to TRBJ1-2, with 11 bases identical to TRBD1. Germline-derived CDR1 and CDR2 are SQVTM and ANQGSEA. Losses at the gene ends were 6 bases for V and 3 bases for J; bases not matched to a gene: 9. The CDR3 is 15 amino acids. CDR3 DNA sequence: TGCAGCGTGGCGGCGGGGACAGGGGGAGACTATGGCTACACCTTC. Its protein is CSVAAGTGGDYGYTF.

Details on this clone: The identical CDR3 is also encoded by other nucleotide sequences in the sample. The rearrangement joins TRBV9 to TRBJ2-1, with D perhaps TRBD2 (5 bases). From germline, CDR1 is SGDLS and CDR2 YYNGEE. This CDR3 region has 15 residues. V shed 1 base and J shed 0 bases, with 8 bases lying between them. CDR3 sequence (DNA): TGTGCCAGCAGCGTAAGCGGAAGCTCCTACAATGAGCAGTTCTTC. As protein: CASSVSGSSYNEQFF.

The V and J genes are TRBV6-1 and TRBJ1-1; 7 nucleotides match TRBD1. The CDR3 extends over 16 amino acids. The J segment lost 0 bases and the V segment lost 1 base, leaving 5 bases of the junction unmatched. From germline, CDR1 is MNHNS and CDR2 SASEGT. CDR3 protein: CASSEGDSLMNTEAFF. The DNA of the CDR3 is TGTGCCAGCAGTGAAGGGGACAGCCTCATGAACACTGAAGCTTTCTTT.

This clone came up a few times. This sample includes further DNA sequences coding for the same CDR3. The chain combines TRBV9 with TRBJ2-5, with 14 bases identical to TRBD2. There are 16 residues in the CDR3. The J segment lost 2 bases and the V segment lost 3 bases, leaving 3 bases of the junction unmatched. Germline CDR1 and CDR2: SGDLS and YYNGEE. The CDR3 nucleotides are TGTGCCAGCAGCGGTGGACTAGCGGGGGGTCAAGAGACCCAGTACTTC. Amino acids: CASSGGLAGGQETQYF.

This chain links TRBV2 with TRBJ1-2; 8 nucleotides agree with TRBD1. CDR3 size: 13 residues. J gave up 8 bases and V 4 bases, and 6 bases lay outside the gene matches. In germline, CDR1 is SNHLY, CDR2 FYNNEI. As DNA, the CDR3 is TGTGCCAGCAGTGGTGAGACAGGGGTCGGCTACACCTTC. This translates into CASSGETGVGYTF.

The chain carries TRBV30 and TRBJ1-3; D is uncertain. CDR1 and CDR2 from the germline V gene are GTSNPN and SVGIG (reference sequence). Trimming took off 4 bases at V and 4 bases at J, with 17 bases between the two ends. There are 15 residues in the CDR3. CDR3 region: CAWIFPYRSGNTIYF. The CDR3 nucleotides are TGTGCCTGGATCTTCCCCTACCGCTCGGGAAACACCATATATTTT. Filled out from reference TRBV30 and TRBJ1-3, the complete variable domain reads SQTIHQWPATLVQPVGSPLSLECTVEGTSNPNLYWYRQAAGRGLQLLFYSVGIGQISSEVPQNLSASRPQDRQFILSSKKLLLSDSGFYLCAWIFPYRSGNTIYFGEGSWLTVV.

Only one count was recorded for this clone. The chain has TRBV4-3 and TRBJ2-7, with TRBD2 matching 11 bases. The CDR3 is 21 residues long. The V segment lost 0 bases and the J segment 3 bases; nucleotides outside the gene matches: 19. Germline V gene lookup returns CDR1 LGHNA and CDR2 YSLEER. The CDR3 is CASSQDLPGAIGTSGDYEQYF. CDR3 coding DNA: TGCGCCAGCAGCCAAGATCTTCCAGGGGCTATAGGGACTAGCGGTGACTACGAGCAGTACTTC.

Written as DNA, the CDR3 is TGTGCCGAACCTCTCGACAGGGCTGTATCATTGGACACTGAAGCTTTCTTT. This encodes CAEPLDRAVSLDTEAFF. The chain couples TRBV10-3 to TRBJ1-1; 7 nucleotides agree with TRBD1. V was clipped by 11 bases and J by 3 bases; unmatched bases: 21. This CDR3 has 17 amino acids. Germline CDR1 is ENHRY and CDR2 is SYGVKD.

J is TRBJ2-2 and V is TRBV11-2; D gene ambiguous. V was pared by 3 bases and J by 7 bases, with 9 bases between. Germline CDR1 reads SGHAT; CDR2 reads FQNNGV. This CDR3 comprises 13 residues. The CDR3 protein is CASSFVSGGELFF. For the CDR3, the DNA is TGTGCCAGCAGCTTCGTCAGTGGCGGGGAGCTGTTTTTT.

Concerning this clone itself: Other DNA sequences in the sample encode the same CDR3. The rearrangement uses TRBV18 and TRBJ1-1; 7 bases are a match to TRBD1. From germline, CDR1 is KGHSH and CDR2 LQKENI. The J segment lost 1 base and the V segment lost 3 bases, leaving 5 bases of the junction unmatched. This CDR3 has 15 amino acids. The CDR3, as DNA: TGTGCCAGCTCACCCCGAACAGGGGAGAACACTGAAGCTTTCTTT. This encodes CASSPRTGENTEAFF.

This rearrangement joins TRBV7-9 to TRBJ1-4; no firm D call. CDR1 and CDR2 (germline): SEHNR, FQNEAQ (reference sequence). V lost 5 bases, J lost 6 bases, and 7 bases lay in between. The CDR3 consists of 12 residues. The CDR3 loop reads CASSRTDEKLFF. The CDR3 DNA sequence: TGTGCCAGCAGCCGGACTGATGAAAAACTGTTTTTT.

The V and J genes are TRBV5-4 and TRBJ1-5; TRBD1 is a possible D gene (5 bases). This CDR3 is built from 13 residues. The germline V and J ends were trimmed by 5 bases and 0 bases, with 6 bases remaining between them. The V gene's germline CDR1 is SGHNT and CDR2 YYREEE (reference sequence). This CDR3 reads CASSGGSNQPQHF. Written as DNA, the CDR3 is TGTGCCAGCAGTGGGGGTAGCAATCAGCCCCAGCATTTT.

J is TRBJ2-2 and V is TRBV5-4, with TRBD1 matching 11 bases. Germline V gene lookup returns CDR1 SGHNT and CDR2 YYREEE (reference sequence). V shed 5 bases and J 0 bases; nucleotides not matched to a gene: 9. The CDR3 is 18 residues long. Here the CDR3 reads CASRPSRGQGANTGELFF. In DNA, the CDR3 is TGTGCCAGCAGACCTTCGAGGGGACAGGGGGCGAACACCGGGGAGCTGTTTTTT. The complete variable domain, with remaining parts taken from reference TRBV5-4 and TRBJ2-2, reads ETGVTQSPTHLIKTRGQQVTLRCSSQSGHNTVSWYQQALGQGPQFIFQYYREEENGRGNFPPRFSGLQFPNYSSELNVNALELDDSALYLCASRPSRGQGANTGELFFGEGSRLTVL.

This clone has only one observation. The genes are TRBV10-2 and TRBJ2-1; the D gene is possibly TRBD1 (6 bases). V was shortened by 0 bases and J by 9 bases, with 12 bases between the two germline ends. The CDR3 runs 14 residues. From germline, CDR1 is WSHSY and CDR2 SAAADI. The CDR3 spells CASSESAGAAEQFF. CDR3 DNA: TGCGCCAGCAGTGAGTCCGCAGGGGCCGCTGAGCAGTTCTTC.

The chain joins TRBV30 to TRBJ2-1; D is unclear. The germline CDR1 and CDR2 sequences are GTSNPN and SVGIG (reference sequence). Trimming shortened V by 5 bases and J by 3 bases, and 17 bases separated the two germline ends. The CDR3 spans 15 residues. CDR3 protein: CAWCLWGGNYNEQFF. The CDR3 DNA reads as TGTGCCTGGTGCCTTTGGGGTGGGAACTACAATGAGCAGTTCTTC.

Points on this clone: The same CDR3 arises from other DNA sequences in this sample as well. The chain employs TRBV2 and TRBJ1-1; D unclear. Per the germline V gene, CDR1 is SNHLY and CDR2 is FYNNEI. Trimming left V 6 bases short and J 1 base short, with 9 bases between. The CDR3 contains 13 residues. The CDR3: CASSLEGNTEAFF. The CDR3 nucleotides read TGTGCCAGCAGCCTGGAGGGGAACACTGAAGCTTTCTTT.

The chain has TRBV7-8 and TRBJ1-1, with D unresolved. V lost 3 bases to trimming and J lost 1 base, with 6 bases between them. The germline CDR1 and CDR2 sequences are SGHVS and FQNEAQ. There are 13 residues in the CDR3. This CDR3 is CASSFGPNTEAFF. The DNA of the CDR3 is TGTGCCAGCAGCTTTGGCCCGAACACTGAAGCTTTCTTT.

This chain uses TRBV2 with TRBJ1-2; 9 bases match TRBD1. The germline V gene encodes CDR1 SNHLY and CDR2 FYNNEI. The V segment lost 7 bases and the J segment 0 bases; nucleotides outside the gene matches: 12. The CDR3 has 17 amino acids. The CDR3 region has the DNA TGTGCCAGCACCGAATGGACAGGGGCAGTTTCTAACTATGGCTACACCTTC. It encodes CASTEWTGAVSNYGYTF.

The chain is built from TRBV7-9 and TRBJ1-2, with TRBD1 as a possible D gene (5 bases). The CDR3 spans 16 residues. Deletions cut 2 bases from V and 5 bases from J, with 18 bases between. Germline CDR1 and CDR2: SEHNR and FQNEAQ (reference sequence). DNA for the CDR3: TGTGCCAGCAGCTTAAATAAGGACGGAGGGGATTATGGCTACACCTTC. This gives the protein CASSLNKDGGDYGYTF.

This chain links TRBV5-6 with TRBJ1-3; tentatively, D is TRBD1 (5 bases). V was pared by 4 bases and J by 4 bases, with 9 bases between. The germline gives CDR1 SGHDT, CDR2 YYEEEE. The CDR3 is made up of 13 amino acids. This CDR3 reads CASSRDGGNTIYF. CDR3 coding DNA: TGTGCCAGCAGCCGGGACGGAGGAAACACCATATATTTT. The full variable domain, in which reference TRBV5-6 and TRBJ1-3 provide the parts outside the CDR3, is DAGVTQSPTHLIKTRGQQVTLRCSPKSGHDTVSWYQQALGQGPQFIFQYYEEEERQRGNFPDRFSGHQFPNYSSELNVNALLLGDSALYLCASSRDGGNTIYFGEGSWLTVV.

This chain links TRBV6-1 with TRBJ2-5; possible D gene TRBD1, 6 bases. The length of the CDR3 is 14 residues. Trimming stripped 5 bases from V and 3 bases from J, with 13 bases between. Looked up from germline, CDR1 is MNHNS and CDR2 is SASEGT. The CDR3 loop is CASSPGTRKETQYF. Written as DNA, the CDR3 is TGTGCCAGCAGTCCCGGGACAAGGAAAGAGACCCAGTACTTC.

This sequence joins TRBV28 and TRBJ2-7; perhaps TRBD1 as D (6 bases). CDR1 is MDHEN and CDR2 is SYDVKM in the germline V gene. V lost 5 bases to trimming and J lost 2 bases, with 13 bases between them. The CDR3 is made up of 14 amino acids. The CDR3 nucleotides are TGTGCCAGCAGTCCACGGGACACCACCTACGAGCAGTACTTC. Translation: CASSPRDTTYEQYF.

The chain employs TRBV6-6 and TRBJ2-3, with a tentative D call TRBD2 (5 bases). The CDR3 has 15 amino acids. Germline V gene lookup returns CDR1 MNHNY and CDR2 SVGAGI (reference sequence). V was clipped by 2 bases and J by 2 bases, with 11 bases between them. DNA of the CDR3: TGTGCCAGCAGTTACGGTCGGACTTACACAGATACGCAGTATTTT. Its protein product is CASSYGRTYTDTQYF.

The chain recombines TRBV9 with TRBJ1-6, with 8 bases lining up with TRBD1. Trimming took 5 bases from V and 0 from J; bases not matched to a gene: 13. This CDR3 spans 19 amino acids. Germline V gives CDR1 SGDLS, CDR2 YYNGEE. The DNA for the CDR3 is TGTGCCAGCAGGGACTCGGGACAGGTGAGGTCCTCCTATAATTCACCCCTCCACTTT. Its translation is CASRDSGQVRSSYNSPLHF.

This chain links TRBV9 with TRBJ2-7, with 7 bases matching TRBD1. This CDR3 has 16 amino acids. V was pared by 2 bases and J by 4 bases, with 12 bases of the junction left unmatched. CDR1 is SGDLS and CDR2 is YYNGEE in the germline V gene. In nucleotides, the CDR3 is TGTGCCAGCAGCGTCAGGTCCCTGGACAGGTTTTACGAGCAGTACTTC. Protein sequence: CASSVRSLDRFYEQYF.

This clone was recorded only once. The chain links TRBV6-6 to TRBJ2-3; D gene unclear. The germline CDR1 and CDR2 sequences are MNHNY and SVGAGI (reference sequence). V lost 5 bases and J 0 bases, leaving 15 bases between the germline ends. This CDR3 region has 16 residues. In DNA form, the CDR3 reads TGTGCCAGCAGTAACCGCCTGGCGGCTAGCACAGATACGCAGTATTTT. It specifies CASSNRLAASTDTQYF.